Each of the 30 T cell receptor beta chains below was sequenced from the same sample in a study of neoadjuvant anti-PD-1 for oral cavity cancer. Sequencing was performed with immunoSEQ multiplex PCR; in TCRdb, only in-frame clones are kept and a portion is missing. The sample has 6,000 to 8,500 clones, 65% to 85% seen once. Sample: PBMCs, taken before nivolumab (anti-PD-1) treatment. These receptors were collected from a person aged 35-79 years with oral cavity squamous cell carcinoma.

This chain connects TRBV4-3 to TRBJ1-2, with unresolved D. Germline assignment: CDR1 LGHNA and CDR2 YSLEER. The CDR3 has 14 amino acids. Trimming took off 0 bases at V and 4 bases at J, with 9 bases between the two ends. CDR3 bases: TGCGCCAGCAGCCAAGAGGATGACATCTATGGCTACACCTTC. Its translation: CASSQEDDIYGYTF.

The chain combines TRBV15 with TRBJ1-4, with 7 bases identical to TRBD1. The CDR3 sequence is 17 residues long. The ends lost 0 bases at V and 8 bases at J; junction bases unmatched: 12. The germline V gene has CDR1 LNHNV and CDR2 YYDKDF (reference sequence). This CDR3 is CATSRETGSASGEKLFF. CDR3 DNA sequence: TGTGCCACCAGCAGAGAGACAGGGTCTGCTTCTGGAGAAAAACTGTTTTTT.

A single count supports this clone. The chain joins TRBV5-8 to TRBJ1-2; D perhaps matches TRBD1 (6 bases). Germline CDR1 SGHTS, CDR2 YDEGEE. Trimming cost V 0 bases and J 8 bases, with 14 bases left between them. The CDR3 sequence is 14 residues long. CDR3 DNA sequence: TGTGCCAGCAGCTTGGTCAGGGGAAGGGAGGGCTACACCTTC. Its protein product is CASSLVRGREGYTF. The full variable domain, completed using reference TRBV5-8 and TRBJ1-2, is EAGVTQSPTHLIKTRGQQATLRCSPISGHTSVYWYQQALGLGLQFLLWYDEGEERNRGNFPPRFSGRQFPNYSSELNVNALELEDSALYLCASSLVRGREGYTFGSGTRLTVV.

The chain couples TRBV4-3 to TRBJ1-2; D uncertain. In germline, CDR1 is LGHNA, CDR2 YSLEER. Trimming removed 0 bases from V and 3 bases from J, with 11 bases in between. The length of the CDR3 is 15 residues. CDR3 nucleotide sequence: TGCGCCAGCAGCCAAGATGAAACCGTTGACTATGGCTACACCTTC. Residues: CASSQDETVDYGYTF.

The chain uses TRBV19 and TRBJ2-2, with D uncertain. V shed 6 bases and J shed 3 bases, with 11 bases lying between them. Germline V CDR1 and CDR2: LNHDA, SQIVND (reference sequence). The CDR3 runs 14 residues. The CDR3 DNA is TGTGCCAGTAGCTTTTCAGAGGACACCGGGGAGCTGTTTTTT. Its translation is CASSFSEDTGELFF.

This clone has more than one count but fewer than ten. The genes are TRBV20-1 and TRBJ1-5; D gene unclear. The germline gives CDR1 DFQATT, CDR2 SNEGSKA (reference sequence). The germline V and J ends were trimmed by 4 bases and 4 bases, with 2 bases remaining between them. This CDR3 contains 10 residues. CDR3 protein: CSAKNQPQHF. The CDR3 DNA sequence: TGCAGTGCTAAGAATCAGCCCCAGCATTTT.

This rearrangement joins TRBV7-9 to TRBJ2-3, with TRBD1 identical over 8 bases. The CDR3 is 16 residues long. With V trimmed by 1 base and J by 0 bases, 3 bases remained unmatched. CDR1 and CDR2 from the germline V gene are SEHNR and FQNEAQ (reference sequence). The DNA of the CDR3 is TGTGCCAGCAGCTTAGGGGACAGGTCTAGCACAGATACGCAGTATTTT. It specifies CASSLGDRSSTDTQYF.

J is TRBJ1-1 and V is TRBV6-1; D unresolved. The V and J ends lost 2 bases and 0 bases respectively, with 10 bases between them. There are 15 residues in the CDR3. CDR1 is MNHNS and CDR2 is SASEGT in the germline V gene. Here the CDR3 reads CASSEIGVMNTEAFF. The DNA for the CDR3 is TGTGCCAGCAGTGAAATTGGAGTCATGAACACTGAAGCTTTCTTT.

V usage is TRBV6-5 and J usage is TRBJ2-3; the match to TRBD2 covers 10 bases. Germline CDR1 is MNHEY and CDR2 is SVGAGI. V dropped 5 bases and J dropped 1; count of bases not matched to a gene: 3. The CDR3 runs to 15 residues. CDR3 amino acids: CASSPSGGGTDTQYF. CDR3 nucleotide sequence: TGTGCCAGCAGTCCTAGCGGGGGTGGCACAGATACGCAGTATTTT.

This chain connects TRBV30 to TRBJ1-1; D is unresolved. Per the germline V gene, CDR1 is GTSNPN and CDR2 is SVGIG (reference sequence). Trimming left V 2 bases short and J 3 bases short, with 10 bases between. The CDR3 has 13 residues. The CDR3 sequence is CAWSKGRHTEAFF. Here the CDR3 DNA reads TGTGCCTGGAGTAAAGGGAGGCACACTGAAGCTTTCTTT.

This clone was seen only a few times. This sequence joins TRBV19 and TRBJ2-7; a possible D gene is TRBD2 (6 bases). This CDR3 has 11 amino acids. CDR1 and CDR2 from the germline V gene are LNHDA and SQIVND (reference sequence). V lost 10 bases and J 4 bases, leaving 11 bases between the germline ends. CDR3 coding DNA: TGTGCCACCGGGACTTCATACGAGCAGTACTTC. It yields the protein CATGTSYEQYF.

The V call is TRBV9, the J call TRBJ1-2; D gene unclear. Germline CDR1 is SGDLS and CDR2 is YYNGEE. The ends were cut back, 3 bases at V and 14 bases at J, with 17 bases in the middle. The CDR3 consists of 12 residues. The CDR3 here is CASSARTTPGTF. CDR3 bases: TGTGCCAGCAGCGCCCGGACCACTCCGGGGACCTTC.

This rearrangement joins TRBV30 to TRBJ1-1; D is perhaps TRBD1 (6 bases). CDR1 is GTSNPN and CDR2 is SVGIG in the germline V gene (reference sequence). The CDR3 has 14 residues. V was shortened by 1 base and J by 9 bases, with 18 bases between the two germline ends. CDR3 nucleotide sequence: TGTGCCTGGAGTGGGTGGACAGACCCATTGAAAGCTTTCTTT. Translating it yields CAWSGWTDPLKAFF.

The chain joins TRBV9 to TRBJ1-1; TRBD1 agrees at 10 bases. Germline CDR1 and CDR2: SGDLS and YYNGEE. V shed 3 bases, J shed 3 bases, and the junction held 5 bases outside the gene matches. The CDR3 has 15 amino acids. The CDR3 nucleotides read TGTGCCAGCAGCGGAGGGGGACAGGGGTACACTGAAGCTTTCTTT. Encoded protein: CASSGGGQGYTEAFF.

The V gene is TRBV5-6, the J gene TRBJ2-5; 11 bases are a match to TRBD2. This CDR3 comprises 15 residues. Germline V CDR1 and CDR2: SGHDT, YYEEEE. V shed 3 bases, J shed 2 bases, and the junction held 3 bases outside the gene matches. CDR3 amino acids: CASSSLAGVQETQYF. The DNA of the CDR3 is TGTGCCAGCAGCTCACTAGCGGGGGTACAAGAGACCCAGTACTTC.

The chain combines TRBV2 with TRBJ1-4, with 7 bases matching TRBD1. The CDR3 totals 13 residues. Trimming cost V 5 bases and J 7 bases; bases outside gene matches: 4. CDR1 and CDR2 from the germline V gene are SNHLY and FYNNEI. The CDR3 nucleotides read TGTGCCAGCAGTCAGGGGGAAGGTGAAAAACTGTTTTTT. It specifies CASSQGEGEKLFF.

The rearrangement joins TRBV2 to TRBJ2-7, with 11 bases that match TRBD2. The CDR3 has 14 amino acids. CDR1 and CDR2 from the germline V gene are SNHLY and FYNNEI. V shed 7 bases, J shed 0 bases, and the junction held 2 bases outside the gene matches. The CDR3 region has the DNA TGTGCCAGCATTACTAGCGGGGGCTCCTACGAGCAGTACTTC. This sequence encodes CASITSGGSYEQYF.

This clone was recorded a few times. The V call is TRBV19, the J call TRBJ1-5; perhaps TRBD1 as D (6 bases). The CDR3 has 15 amino acids. V lost 5 bases to trimming and J lost 2 bases, with 13 bases between them. Germline V gene data show CDR1 as LNHDA and CDR2 as SQIVND (reference sequence). The CDR3 here is CASSSPGHRNQPQHF. The CDR3 DNA is TGTGCCAGTAGTTCGCCGGGACACCGCAATCAGCCCCAGCATTTT.

The chain links TRBV19 to TRBJ1-1; D remains ambiguous. The V end was cut by 8 bases, the J end by 3 bases, with 13 bases between. The germline V gene has CDR1 LNHDA and CDR2 SQIVND (reference sequence). This CDR3 has 13 amino acids. The CDR3 spells CASGGRIYTEAFF. CDR3 DNA: TGTGCCAGTGGAGGTAGGATCTACACTGAAGCTTTCTTT.

This clone occurred once. The rearrangement joins TRBV19 to TRBJ1-1; D is possibly TRBD1 (6 bases). The CDR3 has 16 residues. V lost 3 bases, J lost 6 bases, and 20 bases lay in between. Germline-derived CDR1 and CDR2 are LNHDA and SQIVND (reference sequence). In nucleotides, the CDR3 is TGTGCCAGTAGTATTCAGGGCGCGAGGGGGTGGGCTGAAGCTTTCTTT. Translating it yields CASSIQGARGWAEAFF. Looking up the rest from reference TRBV19 and TRBJ1-1 gives the full variable domain: DGGITQSPKYLFRKEGQNVTLSCEQNLNHDAMYWYRQDPGQGLRLIYYSQIVNDFQKGDIAEGYSVSREKKESFPLTVTSAQKNPTAFYLCASSIQGARGWAEAFFGQGTRLTVV.

The genes are TRBV27 and TRBJ1-1; 7 bases match TRBD1. The CDR3 is 14 amino acids. V shed 2 bases and J 5 bases; nucleotides not matched to a gene: 5. Germline CDR1 MNHEY, CDR2 SMNVEV (reference sequence). CDR3 loop: CASSLENRGTEAFF. In nucleotides, the CDR3 is TGTGCCAGCAGTTTAGAAAACAGGGGAACTGAAGCTTTCTTT.

V usage is TRBV7-8 and J usage is TRBJ2-2; 7 bases match TRBD2. Germline-derived CDR1 and CDR2 are SGHVS and FQNEAQ. The CDR3 totals 16 residues. J was trimmed by 1 base and V by 0 bases; bases with no gene match: 2. CDR3 sequence (DNA): TGTGCCAGCAGCTTAGCGCGGGGGAAGAACACCGGGGAGCTGTTTTTT. Translated, it gives CASSLARGKNTGELFF.

The J gene is TRBJ1-2, the V gene TRBV9; TRBD1 agrees at 7 bases. V lost 0 bases and J lost 4; bases outside the gene matches: 3. Germline V CDR1 and CDR2: SGDLS, YYNGEE. The CDR3 spans 14 residues. CDR3 in DNA: TGTGCCAGCAGCGTAGAGGGGGCCATCTATGGCTACACCTTC. It yields the protein CASSVEGAIYGYTF.

This clone was recorded only once. The V gene is TRBV11-2, the J gene TRBJ2-7; D is uncertain. This CDR3 spans 11 amino acids. Germline CDR1 and CDR2: SGHAT and FQNNGV. V lost 5 bases, J lost 4 bases, and 6 bases lay in between. In DNA, the CDR3 is TGTGCCAGCAGCCCCGCTTACGAGCAGTACTTC. It specifies CASSPAYEQYF.

The sample holds one count of this clone. This chain joins TRBV4-2 and TRBJ2-2; D not certain. The ends were cut back, 0 bases at V and 1 base at J, with 0 bases in the middle. The CDR3 is 13 residues long. The V gene's germline CDR1 is LGHNA and CDR2 YNFKEQ. CDR3 sequence: CASSQENTGELFF. CDR3 DNA sequence: TGTGCCAGCAGCCAAGAGAACACCGGGGAGCTGTTTTTT.

The chain uses TRBV18 and TRBJ2-6; 8 nucleotides agree with TRBD1. Germline V gene sequence: CDR1 KGHSH, CDR2 LQKENI. Unmatched junction bases numbered 17, after V lost 4 bases and J lost 0 bases. The CDR3 consists of 21 residues. The CDR3 DNA is TGTGCCAGCTCACGTGGTAGGCCAGGGGGCAACCGAGACTCTGGGGCCAACGTCCTGACTTTC. Translating gives CASSRGRPGGNRDSGANVLTF. The variable domain in full, completed from reference TRBV18 and TRBJ2-6, reads NAGVMQNPRHLVRRRGQEARLRCSPMKGHSHVYWYRQLPEEGLKFMVYLQKENIIDESGMPKERFSAEFPKEGPSILRIQQVVRGDSAAYFCASSRGRPGGNRDSGANVLTFGAGSRLTVL.

This clone was counted only a few times. The chain employs TRBV4-3 and TRBJ1-6; D unclear. The germline gives CDR1 LGHNA, CDR2 YSLEER. This CDR3 is built from 16 residues. Trimming took off 0 bases at V and 7 bases at J, with 13 bases between the two ends. The CDR3 bases are TGCGCCAGCAGCCAAGAGAGCGGCGCACCAAATTCACCCCTCCACTTT. Its translation is CASSQESGAPNSPLHF.

This chain connects TRBV5-1 to TRBJ1-5; TRBD1 is a possible D gene (6 bases). This CDR3 spans 15 amino acids. Germline-derived CDR1 and CDR2 are SGHRS and YFSETQ. Trimming stripped 5 bases from V and 1 base from J, with 13 bases between. CDR3 nucleotide sequence: TGCGCCAGCAGTTCAGGGGTCCCCAGCAATCAGCCCCAGCATTTT. Protein sequence: CASSSGVPSNQPQHF.

The chain has TRBV5-1 and TRBJ2-6, with unresolved D. V lost 4 bases to trimming and J lost 1 base, with 9 bases between them. The CDR3 is 15 amino acids. The germline gives CDR1 SGHRS, CDR2 YFSETQ. The CDR3 DNA follows: TGCGCCAGCAGCCTCGCCCATTCTGGGGCCAACGTCCTGACTTTC. Residues: CASSLAHSGANVLTF.

The chain couples TRBV27 to TRBJ2-7; 10 positions match TRBD1. Per the germline V gene, CDR1 is MNHEY and CDR2 is SMNVEV (reference sequence). This CDR3 has 16 residues. The J segment lost 0 bases and the V segment lost 8 bases, leaving 10 bases of the junction unmatched. The CDR3 loop is CASAPAGTGVSYEQYF. The DNA for the CDR3 is TGTGCCAGCGCCCCAGCTGGGACAGGGGTCTCCTACGAGCAGTACTTC.